This entry lists 25 T cell receptor beta chains sequenced from one sample in a study of T cell responses to AZD1222 COVID-19 vaccine. Sequencing was performed with immunoSEQ multiplex PCR; in TCRdb, only in-frame clones are kept and a portion is missing. The sample lists roughly 200,000 clones; around 88% were seen once. This material consisted of peripheral blood, taken on day 0 of AZD1222 vaccination. The receptors were sampled from an adult in good health.

V gene TRBV11-1 combines with J gene TRBJ2-7; D possibly corresponds to TRBD2 (6 bases). CDR1 SGHAT and CDR2 FQDESV come from the germline V gene (reference sequence). CDR3 length: 16 amino acids. V was shortened by 5 bases and J by 1 base, with 18 bases between the two germline ends. The CDR3 loop is CASSRSGGTLSYEQYF. The CDR3 nucleotides are TGTGCCAGCAGCCGGTCCGGAGGGACTCTTTCCTACGAGCAGTACTTC.

This sequence joins TRBV10-1 and TRBJ2-2; D not certain. This CDR3 spans 14 amino acids. Germline V CDR1 and CDR2: WNHNN, SYGVQD (reference sequence). V lost 4 bases and J lost 8, with 14 bases in between. Here the CDR3 reads CASSVNSLAGELFF. Here the CDR3 DNA reads TGCGCCAGCAGTGTTAACAGTCTTGCTGGGGAGCTGTTTTTT.

The chain joins TRBV30 to TRBJ2-3; D unresolved. The V and J ends lost 0 bases and 6 bases respectively, with 13 bases between them. CDR1 GTSNPN and CDR2 SVGIG come from the germline V gene (reference sequence). The CDR3 has 14 amino acids. CDR3 protein: CAWSVAQIRDTQYF. In DNA form, the CDR3 reads TGTGCCTGGAGTGTAGCCCAAATTAGGGATACGCAGTATTTT.

The genes are TRBV3-1 (or the pseudogene TRBV3-2) and TRBJ1-6; 8 bases map to TRBD1. The CDR3 contains 12 residues. Germline CDR1 is LGHDT and CDR2 is YNNKEL (reference sequence). Trimming took 7 bases from V and 11 from J; bases not matched to a gene: 4. The CDR3 region has the DNA TGTGCCAGCACAGGGGGCATGACACCCCTCCACTTT. Encoded protein: CASTGGMTPLHF.

The count of this clone is one. V gene TRBV30 combines with J gene TRBJ1-2, with 10 bases lining up with TRBD1. The junction had 14 bases not matched to a gene; V was cut back by 4 bases and J by 0 bases. Germline V lookup: CDR1 GTSNPN, CDR2 SVGIG (reference sequence). This CDR3 contains 18 residues. The DNA of the CDR3 is TGTGCCTGGACCCCCCCGGGACAGGGGTTTATCACTAACTATGGCTACACCTTC. Amino acid sequence: CAWTPPGQGFITNYGYTF.

The gene calls are TRBV5-6 and TRBJ1-4, with a possible D match to TRBD1 (6 bases). This CDR3 is built from 16 residues. Germline V gene sequence: CDR1 SGHDT, CDR2 YYEEEE. The V and J ends lost 1 base and 7 bases respectively, with 17 bases between them. CDR3 sequence (DNA): TGTGCCAGCAGCTTGTTGGGGACGCAGGGGAGTGAAAAACTGTTTTTT. The encoded protein is CASSLLGTQGSEKLFF.

The chain has TRBV27 and TRBJ1-4, with D maybe TRBD1 (6 bases). V was cut by 7 bases and J by 5 bases, with 17 bases left in between. The CDR3 sequence is 15 residues long. Germline V gene data show CDR1 as MNHEY and CDR2 as SMNVEV (reference sequence). CDR3 amino acids: CASKGRGAYNEKLFF. As DNA, the CDR3 is TGTGCCAGCAAAGGGCGGGGGGCCTACAATGAAAAACTGTTTTTT.

CDR3 coding DNA: TGTGCCAGCAGTGAAGCCTCCGGGTCTGGGGGAGAGACCCAGTACTTC. Its protein product is CASSEASGSGGETQYF. This sequence joins TRBV6-1 and TRBJ2-5; D assignment may be TRBD1 or TRBD2 (5 bases each). Trimming removed 0 bases from V and 4 bases from J, with 15 bases in between. CDR1 MNHNS and CDR2 SASEGT come from the germline V gene. CDR3 length: 16 amino acids.

CDR3 protein: CASSYGQAGETQYF. CDR3 nucleotide sequence: TGTGCCAGCAGTTACGGGCAGGCTGGGGAGACCCAGTACTTC. This chain uses TRBV6-5 with TRBJ2-5, with D hard to call. There are 14 residues in the CDR3. Trimming left V 2 bases short and J 5 bases short, with 12 bases between. Per germline, CDR1 MNHEY and CDR2 SVGAGI.

V gene TRBV10-3 combines with J gene TRBJ2-5, with 9 nucleotides matching TRBD1. V lost 3 bases, J lost 5 bases, and 10 bases stayed unmatched. Germline V gene data show CDR1 as ENHRY and CDR2 as SYGVKD. This CDR3 is 16 amino acids long. The CDR3 DNA reads as TGTGCCATCAGTGAAACAACCGGGACAGGGACGGAGACCCAGTACTTC. Its translation: CAISETTGTGTETQYF.

The chain recombines TRBV13 with TRBJ2-3; TRBD2 matches 10 bases. The CDR3 runs to 15 residues. Looked up from germline, CDR1 is PRHDT and CDR2 is FYEKMQ (reference sequence). V trimming: 9 bases; J trimming: 0 bases; junction bases outside the gene matches: 6. The CDR3 protein is CASSGGTASTDTQYF. CDR3 bases: TGTGCCAGTAGCGGGGGGACTGCTAGCACAGATACGCAGTATTTT.

The chain combines TRBV29-1 with TRBJ1-2; no clear D gene. Per germline, CDR1 SQVTM and CDR2 ANQGSEA. The CDR3 sequence is 12 residues long. Trimming pared 2 bases from V and 2 bases from J, leaving 6 bases between. The DNA for the CDR3 is TGCAGCGTTGAACTGTGGAACTATGGCTACACCTTC. Amino acids: CSVELWNYGYTF.

The chain has TRBV4-1 and TRBJ2-5; unclear D gene. The CDR3 extends over 17 amino acids. Germline CDR1 and CDR2: MGHRA and YSYEKL. Trimming took off 10 bases at V and 2 bases at J, with 26 bases between the two ends. In DNA form, the CDR3 reads TGCGCCAACGCCCTTGATCAGTGGAAGAGGTCTCAAGAGACCCAGTACTTC. Protein: CANALDQWKRSQETQYF.

This chain connects TRBV7-2 to TRBJ1-4, with 9 nucleotides matching TRBD1. J was trimmed by 4 bases and V by 1 base; bases with no gene match: 1. The V gene's germline CDR1 is SGHTA and CDR2 FQGNSA. CDR3 size: 15 residues. The CDR3 region is CASSLGDRVNEKLFF. CDR3 nucleotide sequence: TGTGCCAGCAGCTTAGGGGACAGGGTTAATGAAAAACTGTTTTTT.

The chain has TRBV25-1 and TRBJ1-3; possibly TRBD1 for D (6 bases). This CDR3 is built from 13 residues. V was shortened by 8 bases and J by 2 bases, with 10 bases between the two germline ends. CDR1 MGHDK and CDR2 SYGVNS come from the germline V gene. The CDR3 DNA sequence: TGTGCCAGCGGGGGGGCTACTGGAAACACCATATATTTT. Translated, it gives CASGGATGNTIYF. The variable domain in full, completed from reference TRBV25-1 and TRBJ1-3, reads EADIYQTPRYLVIGTGKKITLECSQTMGHDKMYWYQQDPGMELHLIHYSYGVNSTEKGDLSSESTVSRIRTEHFPLTLESARPSHTSQYLCASGGATGNTIYFGEGSWLTVV.

V and J are TRBV4-1 and TRBJ2-6; D unresolved. Germline CDR1 reads MGHRA; CDR2 reads YSYEKL. The CDR3 totals 16 residues. The V and J ends lost 0 bases and 0 bases respectively, with 6 bases between them. Here the CDR3 reads CASSQETGSGANVLTF. The CDR3 nucleotides are TGCGCCAGCAGCCAAGAAACGGGCTCTGGGGCCAACGTCCTGACTTTC.

The gene calls are TRBV5-6 and TRBJ1-1; D not resolved. Trimming took off 0 bases at V and 3 bases at J, with 9 bases between the two ends. This CDR3 is 14 amino acids long. CDR1 SGHDT and CDR2 YYEEEE come from the germline V gene. The CDR3 nucleotides are TGTGCCAGCAGCTTGGATCCCCTGGACACTGAAGCTTTCTTT. It encodes CASSLDPLDTEAFF.

This chain joins TRBV27 and TRBJ2-7; D might be TRBD2 (8 bases). This CDR3 is 13 amino acids long. Per the germline V gene, CDR1 is MNHEY and CDR2 is SMNVEV (reference sequence). V lost 5 bases to trimming and J lost 7 bases, with 15 bases between them. The CDR3 bases are TGTGCCAGCAGTCCGACAGGGACTAGGGAGCAGTACTTC. Its translation: CASSPTGTREQYF.

The chain uses TRBV9 and TRBJ2-5; 13 nucleotides match TRBD2. From germline, CDR1 is SGDLS and CDR2 YYNGEE. The CDR3 has 17 residues. V was clipped by 0 bases and J by 7 bases; unmatched bases: 9. The CDR3 bases are TGTGCCAGCAGCGTAGACCCGACTAGCGGGGGGTCGGGGACCCAGTACTTC. It yields the protein CASSVDPTSGGSGTQYF.

V usage is TRBV11-3 and J usage is TRBJ2-2, with 15 bases aligning to TRBD2. J was trimmed by 7 bases and V by 5 bases; bases with no gene match: 5. CDR1 is SGHNT and CDR2 is YENEEA in the germline V gene. The CDR3 is 16 residues long. The CDR3 DNA reads as TGTGCCAGCAGCCCGTGGACTAGCGGGGGGGTCGGGGAGCTGTTTTTT. Protein sequence: CASSPWTSGGVGELFF.

The J gene is TRBJ1-1, the V gene TRBV5-1; no clear D. V lost 0 bases, J lost 4 bases, and 13 bases lay in between. Looked up from germline, CDR1 is SGHRS and CDR2 is YFSETQ. The CDR3 sequence is 15 residues long. CDR3 loop: CASSLAAGGFTEAFF. The CDR3 nucleotides read TGCGCCAGCAGCTTGGCGGCGGGAGGGTTCACTGAAGCTTTCTTT.

The rearrangement links TRBV10-2 to TRBJ2-1; 12 bases fit TRBD2. Trimming at V came to 6 bases and at J to 2 bases, leaving 2 bases not matched to a gene. This CDR3 is built from 15 residues. The germline CDR1 and CDR2 sequences are WSHSY and SAAADI. CDR3 protein: CASRTSGGTYNEQFF. Here the CDR3 DNA reads TGCGCCAGCAGGACTAGCGGGGGTACCTACAATGAGCAGTTCTTC.

The V and J genes are TRBV4-2 and TRBJ2-3; 9 bases are shared with TRBD1. This CDR3 spans 21 amino acids. CDR1 is LGHNA, CDR2 YNFKEQ, per germline. The V and J ends lost 0 bases and 2 bases, in that order; junction bases with no gene match: 18. The CDR3 DNA reads as TGTGCCAGCAGCCAAGACGGCCGGGACAGGGAATCCCAACTTTCCACAGATACGCAGTATTTT. Amino acid sequence: CASSQDGRDRESQLSTDTQYF.

The chain uses TRBV4-1 and TRBJ2-1; the match to TRBD2 covers 11 bases. V gave up 0 bases and J gave up 12 bases; unmatched junction bases: 10. The CDR3 is made up of 16 amino acids. Looked up from germline, CDR1 is MGHRA and CDR2 is YSYEKL. DNA of the CDR3: TGCGCCAGCAGCCAAGATCCGGCTAGCGGGGGGAGACGGCAGTTCTTC. This sequence encodes CASSQDPASGGRRQFF.

This sequence joins TRBV30 and TRBJ1-6, with 7 bases identical to TRBD1. J lost 4 bases, V lost 4 bases, and 1 base had no gene match. Germline V lookup: CDR1 GTSNPN, CDR2 SVGIG (reference sequence). The CDR3 has 13 residues. Here the CDR3 DNA reads TGTGCCTGGACGGGACAGTATAATTCACCCCTCCACTTT. It encodes CAWTGQYNSPLHF.